Each of the 29 T cell receptor beta chains below was sequenced from the same sample in a study of identifying expanded T cells in peripheral blood. Some clones are missing from TCRdb's copy, which holds only in-frame ones; the method was immunoSEQ multiplex PCR. The sample records about 130,000 clones, around 88% being singletons. The sequencing sample was made of blood. These TCRs come from a person between 18 and 69 years old in good health.

The V and J genes are TRBV19 and TRBJ2-2; TRBD1 matches at 11 bases. The V and J ends lost 6 bases and 7 bases, in that order; junction bases with no gene match: 10. Germline V gives CDR1 LNHDA, CDR2 SQIVND (reference sequence). The CDR3 is made up of 16 amino acids. The CDR3 nucleotides are TGTGCCAGTAGAAAACTCCCGGGACAGGGGGGCGGGGAGCTGTTTTTT. Translation: CASRKLPGQGGGELFF.

V gene TRBV6-1 combines with J gene TRBJ1-4; 7 nucleotides align to TRBD1. The CDR3 sequence is 15 residues long. The germline V gene has CDR1 MNHNS and CDR2 SASEGT. V was pared by 4 bases and J by 0 bases, with 2 bases of the junction left unmatched. This chain's CDR3 is CASSAQGTTNEKLFF. The DNA of the CDR3 is TGTGCCAGCAGTGCACAGGGGACAACTAATGAAAAACTGTTTTTT.

V usage is TRBV28 and J usage is TRBJ2-5; 9 positions agree with TRBD1. Germline values: CDR1 MDHEN, CDR2 SYDVKM. CDR3 size: 15 residues. Germline trimming cut 5 bases from V and 4 bases from J; bases unmatched to any gene: 8. CDR3 in amino acids: CASSPTTGGGETQYF. Here the CDR3 DNA reads TGTGCCAGCAGTCCCACGACAGGGGGAGGAGAGACCCAGTACTTC. Filled out from reference TRBV28 and TRBJ2-5, the complete variable domain reads DVKVTQSSRYLVKRTGEKVFLECVQDMDHENMFWYRQDPGLGLRLIYFSYDVKMKEKGDIPEGYSVSREKKERFSLILESASTNQTSMYLCASSPTTGGGETQYFGPGTRLLVL.

The chain links TRBV5-1 to TRBJ2-1; TRBD2 agrees at 9 bases. J gave up 0 bases and V 4 bases, and 5 bases lay outside the gene matches. This CDR3 contains 16 residues. Germline loops: CDR1 SGHRS, CDR2 YFSETQ. In DNA form, the CDR3 reads TGCGCCAGCAGCGCTAGTAGCGGGGGCTCCTACAATGAGCAGTTCTTC. This encodes CASSASSGGSYNEQFF.

The sample holds a few counts of this clone. V usage is TRBV5-1 and J usage is TRBJ1-1; D is unclear. The V gene's germline CDR1 is SGHRS and CDR2 YFSETQ. Trimming left V 4 bases short and J 6 bases short, with 16 bases between. The CDR3 totals 14 residues. The CDR3 DNA reads TGCGCCAGCAGCGAACGGGGAACAGAGTCTGAAGCTTTCTTT. It translates to CASSERGTESEAFF.

The rearrangement joins TRBV9 to TRBJ2-3; TRBD2 matches 7 bases. V was clipped by 3 bases and J by 3 bases; unmatched bases: 13. From germline, CDR1 is SGDLS and CDR2 YYNGEE. The length of the CDR3 is 17 residues. CDR3 bases: TGTGCCAGCAGCGGTGAAGGGGCGGGAGAAGTAACAGATACGCAGTATTTT. It is translated as CASSGEGAGEVTDTQYF.

The V call is TRBV25-1, the J call TRBJ2-7; TRBD1 agrees at 8 bases. Germline V CDR1 and CDR2: MGHDK, SYGVNS. This CDR3 has 14 residues. The V and J ends lost 6 bases and 5 bases, in that order; junction bases with no gene match: 9. The DNA for the CDR3 is TGTGCCAGCAGCCTACAGGGGGAGAGGGACGAGCAGTACTTC. This codes for CASSLQGERDEQYF.

The gene calls are TRBV30 and TRBJ1-2; no clear D. Germline lookup yields CDR1 GTSNPN and CDR2 SVGIG (reference sequence). Trimming left V 1 base short and J 0 bases short, with 12 bases between. CDR3 length: 15 residues. The CDR3 region is CAWSELGNSNYGYTF. The CDR3 DNA is TGTGCCTGGAGTGAATTAGGGAATTCTAACTATGGCTACACCTTC.

There are many counts of this clone. The chain is built from TRBV6-5 and TRBJ1-5; D not certain. The germline gives CDR1 MNHEY, CDR2 SVGAGI. Trimming removed 5 bases at V and 0 bases at J, with 8 bases between. There are 14 residues in the CDR3. The CDR3 reads CASSPRLSNQPQHF. CDR3 coding DNA: TGTGCCAGCAGTCCCCGGCTTAGCAATCAGCCCCAGCATTTT.

This clone was seen more than once but under ten times. Other nucleotide sequences from this sample produce the same CDR3. The rearrangement links TRBV29-1 to TRBJ1-2; the match to TRBD1 covers 9 bases. The CDR3 covers 14 residues. The junction had 3 bases not matched to a gene; V was cut back by 4 bases and J by 0 bases. Germline V lookup: CDR1 SQVTM, CDR2 ANQGSEA. For the CDR3, the DNA is TGCAGCGTTGTAGGGACAGGGTCTAACTATGGCTACACCTTC. This gives the protein CSVVGTGSNYGYTF.

The chain has TRBV28 and TRBJ2-7; 7 nucleotides match TRBD2. V dropped 10 bases and J dropped 6; count of bases not matched to a gene: 9. The CDR3 spans 12 residues. CDR1 is MDHEN, CDR2 SYDVKM, per germline. The CDR3 reads CAISRGVGEQYF. In DNA form, the CDR3 reads TGTGCCATCTCACGGGGGGTCGGCGAGCAGTACTTC.

The V call is TRBV7-8, the J call TRBJ2-7; the match to TRBD1 covers 7 bases. Germline V CDR1 and CDR2: SGHVS, FQNEAQ. The CDR3 runs 16 residues. After removal of 5 bases from V and 2 bases from J, the junction contained 12 bases not matched to a gene. This CDR3 reads CASSPTDRVITYEQYF. The DNA of the CDR3 is TGTGCCAGCAGCCCAACCGACAGGGTCATAACCTACGAGCAGTACTTC.

The J gene is TRBJ2-7, the V gene TRBV5-1, with a weak D call TRBD2 (6 bases). The CDR3 is 16 amino acids. The V gene's germline CDR1 is SGHRS and CDR2 YFSETQ. The V end was cut by 0 bases, the J end by 0 bases, with 13 bases between. CDR3 residues: CASSLEYPGSSYEQYF. The CDR3 DNA sequence: TGCGCCAGCAGCTTGGAATACCCCGGGAGCTCCTACGAGCAGTACTTC. Full variable domain (outside the CDR3, taken from reference TRBV5-1 and TRBJ2-7): KAGVTQTPRYLIKTRGQQVTLSCSPISGHRSVSWYQQTPGQGLQFLFEYFSETQRNKGNFPGRFSGRQFSNSRSEMNVSTLELGDSALYLCASSLEYPGSSYEQYFGPGTRLTVT.

This chain links TRBV7-9 with TRBJ1-1; tentative D call: TRBD1 (6 bases). Germline values: CDR1 SEHNR, CDR2 FQNEAQ (reference sequence). V lost 3 bases and J lost 4, with 12 bases in between. The CDR3 covers 14 residues. Here the CDR3 DNA reads TGTGCCAGCAGCTTTATGGTCAGGGGCACTGAAGCTTTCTTT. Encoded protein: CASSFMVRGTEAFF.

V is TRBV5-1 and J is TRBJ2-5; no reliable D call. Trimming left V 0 bases short and J 4 bases short, with 7 bases between. Per the germline V gene, CDR1 is SGHRS and CDR2 is YFSETQ. CDR3 length: 13 amino acids. CDR3 sequence: CASSLGTGETQYF. In nucleotides, the CDR3 is TGCGCCAGCAGCTTGGGCACGGGAGAGACCCAGTACTTC.

The chain carries TRBV5-1 and TRBJ2-7; TRBD1 matches at 7 bases. Germline V gene data show CDR1 as SGHRS and CDR2 as YFSETQ. This CDR3 has 13 residues. The ends lost 1 base at V and 6 bases at J; junction bases unmatched: 4. DNA of the CDR3: TGCGCCAGCAGCTTGACAGGGGATGGCGAGCAGTACTTC. Translating gives CASSLTGDGEQYF.

The chain carries TRBV18 and TRBJ1-1; D not resolved. Trimming removed 2 bases at V and 1 base at J, with 8 bases between. Germline V lookup: CDR1 KGHSH, CDR2 LQKENI. The CDR3 has 14 residues. CDR3 sequence: CASSPWATNTEAFF. The CDR3 coding sequence is TGTGCCAGCTCACCATGGGCTACGAACACTGAAGCTTTCTTT.

The rearrangement joins TRBV30 to TRBJ1-2; possible D gene TRBD1, 6 bases. The CDR3 contains 12 residues. V lost 5 bases and J lost 4, with 11 bases in between. CDR1 is GTSNPN, CDR2 SVGIG, per germline (reference sequence). CDR3 region: CAWEGQGYGYTF. The CDR3, as DNA: TGTGCCTGGGAGGGACAAGGCTATGGCTACACCTTC.

The V gene is TRBV27, the J gene TRBJ2-6; D is unclear. CDR1 is MNHEY and CDR2 is SMNVEV in the germline V gene (reference sequence). The CDR3 totals 13 residues. The V end was cut by 4 bases, the J end by 4 bases, with 5 bases between. The CDR3 coding sequence is TGTGCCAGCAGTTCTGCCGGGGCCAACGTCCTGACTTTC. This gives the protein CASSSAGANVLTF.

The chain carries TRBV15 and TRBJ2-5, with 10 bases lining up with TRBD2. The CDR3 is 17 residues long. V was pared by 0 bases and J by 4 bases, with 8 bases of the junction left unmatched. CDR1 is LNHNV and CDR2 is YYDKDF in the germline V gene (reference sequence). The chain's CDR3 is CATSREPSGSRGETQYF. DNA for the CDR3: TGTGCCACCAGCAGAGAGCCTAGCGGGAGTAGAGGAGAGACCCAGTACTTC.

The chain links TRBV6-5 to TRBJ2-7; TRBD2 is a possible D gene (6 bases). CDR3 length equals 13 residues. Germline V gives CDR1 MNHEY, CDR2 SVGAGI. The germline V and J ends were trimmed by 8 bases and 2 bases, with 13 bases remaining between them. The CDR3 protein is CASRGSGAYEQYF. The CDR3 nucleotides read TGTGCCAGCCGTGGTTCGGGGGCCTACGAGCAGTACTTC.

The V gene is TRBV18, the J gene TRBJ2-5; D is perhaps TRBD1 (5 bases). This CDR3 contains 13 residues. V dropped 2 bases and J dropped 5 bases, with 9 bases sitting between them. Per the germline V gene, CDR1 is KGHSH and CDR2 is LQKENI. CDR3: CASSPGNRETQYF. Here the CDR3 DNA reads TGTGCCAGCTCACCAGGGAACAGGGAGACCCAGTACTTC.

The chain has TRBV7-2 and TRBJ2-7, with D possibly called TRBD1 or TRBD2 (5 bases each). The germline V and J ends were trimmed by 1 base and 0 bases, with 10 bases remaining between them. CDR3 length equals 15 residues. The germline V gene has CDR1 SGHTA and CDR2 FQGNSA. CDR3 nucleotides: TGTGCCAGCAGCTTAGGTCGGGGCTTCTCCTACGAGCAGTACTTC. This sequence encodes CASSLGRGFSYEQYF.

The rearrangement links TRBV4-1 to TRBJ2-3, with D possibly being TRBD2 (6 bases). The CDR3 covers 16 residues. The germline V gene has CDR1 MGHRA and CDR2 YSYEKL. The germline V and J ends were trimmed by 0 bases and 4 bases, with 14 bases remaining between them. DNA for the CDR3: TGCGCCAGCAGCCAAGAAGTGGCGGGATCCCCAGATACGCAGTATTTT. It translates to CASSQEVAGSPDTQYF.

CDR3 residues: CASSLGRSSYEQYF. CDR3 DNA sequence: TGTGCCAGCAGCTTAGGGCGGAGTTCCTACGAGCAGTACTTC. The V gene is TRBV7-9, the J gene TRBJ2-7; D not certain. This CDR3 is 14 amino acids long. CDR1 SEHNR and CDR2 FQNEAQ come from the germline V gene (reference sequence). V shed 1 base and J shed 1 base, with 8 bases lying between them. The full variable domain, rest sourced from reference TRBV7-9 and TRBJ2-7, is DTGVSQNPRHKITKRGQNVTFRCDPISEHNRLYWYRQTLGQGPEFLTYFQNEAQLEKSRLLSDRFSAERPKGSFSTLEIQRTEQGDSAMYLCASSLGRSSYEQYFGPGTRLTVT.

The chain links TRBV6-4 to TRBJ1-1; TRBD1 agrees at 8 bases. The V gene's germline CDR1 is MRHNA and CDR2 SNTAGT. The CDR3 loop spans 14 amino acids. The V and J ends lost 7 bases and 5 bases, in that order; junction bases with no gene match: 9. For the CDR3, the DNA is TGTGCCAGCACGAATCCAGGGGGCGAAACTGAAGCTTTCTTT. Residues: CASTNPGGETEAFF.

This rearrangement joins TRBV6-5 to TRBJ2-1, with 11 bases lining up with TRBD1. From germline, CDR1 is MNHEY and CDR2 SVGAGI. The CDR3 totals 14 residues. V shed 5 bases, J shed 7 bases, and the junction held 4 bases outside the gene matches. This CDR3 is CASSKDRGPNEQFF. The CDR3 bases are TGTGCCAGCAGTAAGGACAGGGGGCCGAATGAGCAGTTCTTC.

The rearrangement joins TRBV6-1 to TRBJ1-1, with unresolved D. Per the germline V gene, CDR1 is MNHNS and CDR2 is SASEGT. V lost 6 bases to trimming and J lost 7 bases, with 12 bases between them. The length of the CDR3 is 12 residues. The CDR3: CASRIGNGEAFF. For the CDR3, the DNA is TGTGCCAGCAGGATAGGAAACGGTGAAGCTTTCTTT.

The genes are TRBV7-2 and TRBJ1-6, with 7 positions matching TRBD1. The germline V gene has CDR1 SGHTA and CDR2 FQGNSA. With V trimmed by 7 bases and J by 0 bases, 9 bases remained unmatched. This CDR3 is built from 17 residues. The CDR3 loop reads CASTPGGVSSYNSPLHF. CDR3 nucleotides: TGTGCCAGCACCCCAGGGGGGGTCAGCTCCTATAATTCACCCCTCCACTTT.